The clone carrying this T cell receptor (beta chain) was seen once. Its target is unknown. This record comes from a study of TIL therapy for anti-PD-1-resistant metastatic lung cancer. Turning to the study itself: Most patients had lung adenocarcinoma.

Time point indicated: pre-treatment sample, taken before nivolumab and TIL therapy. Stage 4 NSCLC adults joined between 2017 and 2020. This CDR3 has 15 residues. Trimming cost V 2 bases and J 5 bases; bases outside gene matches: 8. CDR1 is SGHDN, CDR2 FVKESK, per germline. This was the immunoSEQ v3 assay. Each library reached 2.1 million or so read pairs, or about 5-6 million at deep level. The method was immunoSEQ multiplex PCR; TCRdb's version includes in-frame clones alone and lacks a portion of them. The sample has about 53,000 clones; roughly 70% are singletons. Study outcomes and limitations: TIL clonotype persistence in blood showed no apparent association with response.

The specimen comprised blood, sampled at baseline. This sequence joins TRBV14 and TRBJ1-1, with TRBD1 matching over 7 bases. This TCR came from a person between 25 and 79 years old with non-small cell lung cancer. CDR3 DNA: TGTGCCAGCAGCCAAAACAGGGGCTGGGGGACTGAAGCTTTCTTT. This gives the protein CASSQNRGWGTEAFF.